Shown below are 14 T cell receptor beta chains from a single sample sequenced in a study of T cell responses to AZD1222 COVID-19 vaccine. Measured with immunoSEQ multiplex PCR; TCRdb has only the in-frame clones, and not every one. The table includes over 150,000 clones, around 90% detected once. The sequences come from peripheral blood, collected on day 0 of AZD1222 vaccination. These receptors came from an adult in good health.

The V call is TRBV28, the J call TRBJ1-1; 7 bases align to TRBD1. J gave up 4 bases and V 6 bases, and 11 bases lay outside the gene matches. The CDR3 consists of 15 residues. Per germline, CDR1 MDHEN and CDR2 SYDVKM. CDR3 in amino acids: CASRGHRGGGTEAFF. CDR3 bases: TGTGCCAGCAGGGGTCACAGGGGTGGGGGCACTGAAGCTTTCTTT.

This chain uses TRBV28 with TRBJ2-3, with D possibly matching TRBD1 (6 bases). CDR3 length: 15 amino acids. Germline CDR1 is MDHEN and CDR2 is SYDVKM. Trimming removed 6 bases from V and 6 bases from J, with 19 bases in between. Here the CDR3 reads CASRGSGTRADTQYF. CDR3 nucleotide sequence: TGTGCCAGCAGGGGGTCGGGGACAAGAGCTGATACGCAGTATTTT.

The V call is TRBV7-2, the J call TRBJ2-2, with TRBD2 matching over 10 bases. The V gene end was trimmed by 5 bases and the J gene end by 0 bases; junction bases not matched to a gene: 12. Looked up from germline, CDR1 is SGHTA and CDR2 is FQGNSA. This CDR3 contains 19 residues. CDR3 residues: CASSPRGLAGVPNTGELFF. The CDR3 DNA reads TGTGCCAGCAGCCCTAGAGGCCTAGCGGGAGTACCGAACACCGGGGAGCTGTTTTTT.

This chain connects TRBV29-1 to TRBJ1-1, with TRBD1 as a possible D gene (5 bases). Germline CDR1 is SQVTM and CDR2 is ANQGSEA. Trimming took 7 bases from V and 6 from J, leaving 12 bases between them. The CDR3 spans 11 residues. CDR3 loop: CSARDGPEAFF. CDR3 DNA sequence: TGCAGCGCCAGGGACGGCCCTGAAGCTTTCTTT.

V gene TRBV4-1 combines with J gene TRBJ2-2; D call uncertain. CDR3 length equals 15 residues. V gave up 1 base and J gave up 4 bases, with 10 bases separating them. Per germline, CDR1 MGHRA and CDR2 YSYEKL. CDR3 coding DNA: TGCGCCAGCAGCCAAGGTCAGCAACTCACCGGGGAGCTGTTTTTT. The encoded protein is CASSQGQQLTGELFF.

CDR3: CASSAHYTTDTQYF. The DNA for the CDR3 is TGTGCCAGCAGTGCCCATTATACCACAGATACGCAGTATTTT. The gene calls are TRBV6-4 and TRBJ2-3; D call uncertain. V was pared by 4 bases and J by 2 bases, with 10 bases between. Germline V gives CDR1 MRHNA, CDR2 SNTAGT. This CDR3 has 14 residues.

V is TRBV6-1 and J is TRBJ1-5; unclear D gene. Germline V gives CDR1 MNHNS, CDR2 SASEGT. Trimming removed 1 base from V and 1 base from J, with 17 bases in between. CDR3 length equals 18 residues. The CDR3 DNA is TGTGCCAGCAGTGAAGGGGTAGGGATGGAGCCGAGCAATCAGCCCCAGCATTTT. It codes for CASSEGVGMEPSNQPQHF.

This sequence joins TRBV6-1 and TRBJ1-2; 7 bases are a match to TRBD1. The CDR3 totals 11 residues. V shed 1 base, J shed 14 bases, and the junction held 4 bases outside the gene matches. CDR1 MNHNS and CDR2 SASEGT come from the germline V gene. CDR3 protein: CASSEGQGWTF. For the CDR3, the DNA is TGTGCCAGCAGTGAAGGACAGGGATGGACCTTC.

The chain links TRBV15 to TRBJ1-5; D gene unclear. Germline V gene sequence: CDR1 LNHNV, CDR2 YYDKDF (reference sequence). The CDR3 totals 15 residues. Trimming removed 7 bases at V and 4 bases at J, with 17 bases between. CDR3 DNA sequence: TGTGCCACCACTCCGGGAGACGGGAAGAATCAGCCCCAGCATTTT. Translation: CATTPGDGKNQPQHF. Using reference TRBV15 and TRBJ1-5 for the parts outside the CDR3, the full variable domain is DAMVIQNPRYQVTQFGKPVTLSCSQTLNHNVMYWYQQKSSQAPKLLFHYYDKDFNNEADTPDNFQSRRPNTSFCFLDIRSPGLGDTAMYLCATTPGDGKNQPQHFGDGTRLSIL.

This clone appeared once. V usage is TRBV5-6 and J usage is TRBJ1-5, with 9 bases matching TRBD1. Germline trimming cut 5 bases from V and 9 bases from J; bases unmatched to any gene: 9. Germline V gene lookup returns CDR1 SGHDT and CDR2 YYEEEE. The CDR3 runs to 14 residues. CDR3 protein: CASRKTGGRGPQHF. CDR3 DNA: TGTGCCAGCAGGAAAACAGGGGGCCGTGGGCCCCAGCATTTT.

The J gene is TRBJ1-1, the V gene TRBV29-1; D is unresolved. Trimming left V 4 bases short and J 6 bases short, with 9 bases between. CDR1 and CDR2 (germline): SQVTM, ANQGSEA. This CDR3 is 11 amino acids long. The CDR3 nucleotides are TGCAGCGTTGTTGTAACTTCTGAAGCTTTCTTT. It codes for CSVVVTSEAFF. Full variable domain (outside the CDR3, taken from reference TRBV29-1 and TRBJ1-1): SAVISQKPSRDICQRGTSLTIQCQVDSQVTMMFWYRQQPGQSLTLIATANQGSEATYESGFVIDKFPISRPNLTFSTLTVSNMSPEDSSIYLCSVVVTSEAFFGQGTRLTVV.

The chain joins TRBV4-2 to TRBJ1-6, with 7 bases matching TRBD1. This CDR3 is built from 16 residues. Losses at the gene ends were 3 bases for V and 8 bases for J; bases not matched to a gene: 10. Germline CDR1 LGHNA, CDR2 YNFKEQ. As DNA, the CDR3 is TGTGCCAGCAGCCAGGACAGACAGGGAGGGGATTCACCCCTCCACTTT. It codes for CASSQDRQGGDSPLHF.

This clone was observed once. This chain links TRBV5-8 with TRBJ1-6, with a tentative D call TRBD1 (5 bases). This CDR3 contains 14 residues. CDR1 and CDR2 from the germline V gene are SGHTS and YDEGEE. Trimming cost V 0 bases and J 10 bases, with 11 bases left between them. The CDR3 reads CASSLAGKYSPLHF. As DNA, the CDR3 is TGTGCCAGCAGCTTGGCAGGGAAGTACTCACCCCTCCACTTT.

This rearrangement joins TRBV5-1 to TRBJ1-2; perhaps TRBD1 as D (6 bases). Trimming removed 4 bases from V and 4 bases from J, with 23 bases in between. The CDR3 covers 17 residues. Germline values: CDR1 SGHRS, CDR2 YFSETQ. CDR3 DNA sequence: TGCGCCAGCAGCGAGGGGGAGCTGGCCACAACTTCCTATGGCTACACCTTC. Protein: CASSEGELATTSYGYTF. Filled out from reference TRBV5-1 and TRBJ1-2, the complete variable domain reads KAGVTQTPRYLIKTRGQQVTLSCSPISGHRSVSWYQQTPGQGLQFLFEYFSETQRNKGNFPGRFSGRQFSNSRSEMNVSTLELGDSALYLCASSEGELATTSYGYTFGSGTRLTVV.